What follows are 30 T cell receptor beta chains derived from one specimen sequenced in a study of CD8 T cells in ankylosing spondylitis. TCRdb reprocessed the 5' RACE reads via MiXCR and lists one record per CDR3 protein. Of 150,000 to 250,000 distinct CDR3 sequences listed, 9.5% to 15% were seen once; the top ten hold approximately 15%. The sample comprised blood, either unsorted or a sorted T cell fraction (not recorded which). Receptors originate from a male donor with ankylosing spondylitis or in good health (not recorded which).

This clonotype was counted only a few times. The rearrangement links TRBV4-1 to TRBJ2-1; a weak D match, TRBD2 (6 bases). V shed 8 bases and J shed 3 bases, with 14 bases lying between them. The CDR3 is 14 amino acids. Germline CDR1 and CDR2: MGHRA and YSYEKL. The CDR3 loop is CASGGVADYNEQFF. CDR3 sequence (DNA): TGCGCCAGCGGAGGAGTAGCGGACTACAATGAGCAGTTCTTC.

This chain joins TRBV11-2 and TRBJ1-5, with TRBD1 matching 10 bases. V lost 4 bases and J lost 1; bases outside the gene matches: 4. The CDR3 extends over 16 amino acids. Germline assignment: CDR1 SGHAT and CDR2 FQNNGV. The CDR3 region has the DNA TGTGCCAGCAGCTCGGGACAGGGGCAGAGCAATCAGCCCCAGCATTTT. This encodes CASSSGQGQSNQPQHF.

In DNA, the CDR3 is TGCAGTGCTAGAACTGAATCTCATGGCTACACCTTC. It codes for CSARTESHGYTF. The chain recombines TRBV20-1 with TRBJ1-2; D gene ambiguous. The CDR3 has 12 amino acids. Germline lookup yields CDR1 DFQATT and CDR2 SNEGSKA (reference sequence). V was clipped by 2 bases and J by 6 bases, with 10 bases between them.

This clonotype was picked up a small number of times. The rearrangement links TRBV2 to TRBJ2-3, with D uncertain. CDR1 is SNHLY, CDR2 FYNNEI, per germline. There are 15 residues in the CDR3. Between the trimmed V and J ends, which lost 2 bases and 1 base, there was a span of 10 bases. In DNA form, the CDR3 reads TGTGCCAGCAGTGAATGGGAAAGGGGCACAGATACGCAGTATTTT. Translation: CASSEWERGTDTQYF.

The chain links TRBV10-3 to TRBJ2-7, with 8 bases identical to TRBD2. Trimming cost V 2 bases and J 4 bases; bases outside gene matches: 10. CDR1 is ENHRY and CDR2 is SYGVKD in the germline V gene. The CDR3 totals 16 residues. The CDR3 region has the DNA TGTGCCATCAGTGAGCCCGGGGGGACTAGGGGATACGAGCAGTACTTC. Its translation is CAISEPGGTRGYEQYF.

This clonotype has more than one count but fewer than ten. The chain has TRBV11-2 and TRBJ2-3; D is undetermined. In germline, CDR1 is SGHAT, CDR2 FQNNGV. V gave up 3 bases and J gave up 0 bases, with 10 bases separating them. The CDR3 extends over 15 amino acids. In DNA, the CDR3 is TGTGCCAGCAGCTTCGTCACACACAGCACAGATACGCAGTATTTT. Translation gives CASSFVTHSTDTQYF.

Ten or more counts support this clonotype. The gene calls are TRBV4-1 and TRBJ2-7, with a possible D match to TRBD1 (7 bases). Per the germline V gene, CDR1 is MGHRA and CDR2 is YSYEKL. Trimming shortened V by 6 bases and J by 1 base, and 19 bases separated the two germline ends. CDR3 length: 16 amino acids. CDR3 amino acids: CASSGISGDSSYEQYF. CDR3 in DNA: TGCGCCAGCAGTGGTATCTCGGGGGACAGTTCCTACGAGCAGTACTTC.

The chain links TRBV19 to TRBJ1-1; possible D gene TRBD1, 5 bases. The CDR3 spans 13 residues. Germline V lookup: CDR1 LNHDA, CDR2 SQIVND (reference sequence). The V end lost 9 bases, the J end lost 0 bases, and 11 bases lay between the germline ends. The CDR3 region is CASWGRLNTEAFF. The CDR3 DNA sequence: TGTGCCAGCTGGGGCCGATTGAACACTGAAGCTTTCTTT.

Only a few counts were recorded for this clonotype. The chain uses TRBV12-3 or TRBV12-4 and TRBJ2-7, with no clear D. V lost 6 bases to trimming and J lost 2 bases, with 14 bases between them. CDR3 length equals 14 residues. The CDR3 DNA reads TGTGCCAGCAGCCTCCCCGGTCGCACCTACGAGCAGTACTTC. It specifies CASSLPGRTYEQYF.

This clonotype was seen a few times. V and J are TRBV7-9 and TRBJ2-3; perhaps TRBD2 as D (5 bases). Germline assignment: CDR1 SEHNR and CDR2 FQNEAQ (reference sequence). Trimming shortened V by 5 bases and J by 3 bases, and 9 bases separated the two germline ends. The CDR3 runs 13 residues. DNA for the CDR3: TGTGCCAGCAGCGCCGGGATAACAGATACGCAGTATTTT. This translates into CASSAGITDTQYF.

This clonotype has a count of ten or more. The chain combines TRBV27 with TRBJ1-1; tentative D call: TRBD1 (6 bases). The CDR3 runs to 12 residues. Germline V gene sequence: CDR1 MNHEY, CDR2 SMNVEV (reference sequence). V gave up 6 bases and J gave up 6 bases, with 11 bases separating them. CDR3 sequence reads: CASRKQGSEAFF. CDR3 DNA: TGTGCCAGCAGGAAACAGGGTTCTGAAGCTTTCTTT.

This clonotype has a handful of counts. The chain has TRBV18 and TRBJ2-5, with D unresolved. Germline V gives CDR1 KGHSH, CDR2 LQKENI. V was shortened by 6 bases and J by 1 base, with 9 bases between the two germline ends. The CDR3 extends over 13 amino acids. This chain's CDR3 is CASSSRFQETQYF. CDR3 nucleotide sequence: TGTGCCAGCTCCTCGCGGTTCCAAGAGACCCAGTACTTC.

The V call is TRBV12-3 or TRBV12-4, the J call TRBJ2-5; D call uncertain. The CDR3 extends over 11 amino acids. V was trimmed by 5 bases and J by 4 bases, leaving 5 bases between them. The CDR3 here is CASSRVETQYF. The CDR3 coding sequence is TGTGCCAGCAGTCGAGTAGAGACCCAGTACTTC.

This clonotype occurred a few times. The chain links TRBV20-1 to TRBJ2-7; a weak D match, TRBD1 (5 bases). The CDR3 is made up of 13 amino acids. Deletions cut 3 bases from V and 2 bases from J, with 11 bases between. Germline V lookup: CDR1 DFQATT, CDR2 SNEGSKA (reference sequence). CDR3 residues: CSARTEATYEQYF. The CDR3 region has the DNA TGCAGTGCTAGGACAGAGGCCACCTACGAGCAGTACTTC.

The table lists this clonotype with many counts. The chain couples TRBV6-1 to TRBJ2-3; D not certain. V was clipped by 6 bases and J by 1 base, with 8 bases between them. CDR1 is MNHNS, CDR2 SASEGT, per germline. This CDR3 region has 13 residues. CDR3 residues: CASRTYGTDTQYF. CDR3 bases: TGTGCCAGCAGGACCTACGGCACAGATACGCAGTATTTT.

V gene TRBV3-1 combines with J gene TRBJ2-3; TRBD2 matches at 11 bases. Germline V gene sequence: CDR1 LGHDT, CDR2 YNNKEL (reference sequence). The V segment lost 4 bases and the J segment 0 bases; nucleotides outside the gene matches: 12. This CDR3 comprises 19 residues. CDR3 nucleotides: TGTGCCAGCAGCCCCGGAGCACTAGCGGGGGCCCTAAGCACAGATACGCAGTATTTT. Its protein is CASSPGALAGALSTDTQYF.

This chain joins TRBV20-1 and TRBJ2-7, with 8 bases fitting TRBD2. Germline V gene lookup returns CDR1 DFQATT and CDR2 SNEGSKA (reference sequence). The CDR3 has 14 residues. V dropped 0 bases and J dropped 3; count of bases not matched to a gene: 4. The CDR3 DNA reads TGCAGTGCTAGAGACGGGACTAGAGGCTACGAGCAGTACTTC. As protein: CSARDGTRGYEQYF.

This clonotype was found many times. V is TRBV12-3 or TRBV12-4 and J is TRBJ1-2, with a possible D match to TRBD1 (6 bases). Trimming took off 3 bases at V and 2 bases at J, with 16 bases between the two ends. There are 16 residues in the CDR3. The CDR3 protein is CASSFMMRGANYGYTF. The CDR3 bases are TGTGCCAGCAGTTTTATGATGAGGGGGGCCAACTATGGCTACACCTTC.

V and J are TRBV10-2 and TRBJ2-2; TRBD2 matches 13 bases. The junction had 6 bases not matched to a gene; V was cut back by 10 bases and J by 7 bases. This CDR3 spans 14 amino acids. CDR1 and CDR2 (germline): WSHSY, SAAADI. As DNA, the CDR3 is TGCGCCACCGGGACTAGCGGGACGGACGGGGAGCTGTTTTTT. Protein sequence: CATGTSGTDGELFF.

The rearrangement uses TRBV20-1 and TRBJ2-3; tentatively, D is TRBD1 or TRBD2 (5 bases each). CDR3 length: 17 amino acids. The ends were cut back, 4 bases at V and 2 bases at J, with 22 bases in the middle. Germline loops: CDR1 DFQATT, CDR2 SNEGSKA (reference sequence). CDR3 region: CSATTQGSGPYTDTQYF. The CDR3 DNA sequence: TGCAGTGCTACCACCCAGGGAAGCGGTCCTTACACAGATACGCAGTATTTT.

This clonotype turned up a few times. The chain combines TRBV27 with TRBJ2-3, with D perhaps matching TRBD1 or TRBD2 (5 bases each). Germline CDR1 MNHEY, CDR2 SMNVEV (reference sequence). Trimming shortened V by 6 bases and J by 1 base, and 14 bases separated the two germline ends. The CDR3 runs 15 residues. DNA of the CDR3: TGTGCCAGCAGCAAAGGGGCCGGGGGCACAGATACGCAGTATTTT. It specifies CASSKGAGGTDTQYF.

This chain connects TRBV4-1 to TRBJ2-7; weak D call: TRBD1 (6 bases). V was clipped by 4 bases and J by 2 bases, with 12 bases between them. Per germline, CDR1 MGHRA and CDR2 YSYEKL. This CDR3 has 14 residues. As DNA, the CDR3 is TGCGCCAGCAGCCCCCAGGGGATTACCTACGAGCAGTACTTC. As protein: CASSPQGITYEQYF.

The sample holds a few counts of this clonotype. V gene TRBV2 combines with J gene TRBJ1-2; D gene ambiguous. Per the germline V gene, CDR1 is SNHLY and CDR2 is FYNNEI. Trimming stripped 4 bases from V and 5 bases from J, with 14 bases between. This CDR3 comprises 14 residues. The CDR3: CASSGLFSIYGYTF. CDR3 bases: TGTGCCAGCAGTGGACTTTTCTCCATTTATGGCTACACCTTC.

This clonotype came up a few times. The gene calls are TRBV4-1 and TRBJ1-2, with TRBD1 matching over 7 bases. CDR1 is MGHRA and CDR2 is YSYEKL in the germline V gene. The CDR3 extends over 16 amino acids. With 0 bases clipped from V and 4 bases from J, the junction kept 8 bases outside the gene matches. This CDR3 is CASSQELGQAGYGYTF. The CDR3 bases are TGCGCCAGCAGCCAAGAATTAGGACAGGCGGGCTATGGCTACACCTTC.

This clonotype was counted between two and nine times. V and J are TRBV27 and TRBJ2-7, with D perhaps given as TRBD1 or TRBD2 (5 bases each). Germline assignment: CDR1 MNHEY and CDR2 SMNVEV (reference sequence). The CDR3 loop spans 13 amino acids. Trimming left V 2 bases short and J 3 bases short, with 8 bases between. The CDR3 DNA reads as TGTGCCAGCAGTTTAGGGACCCACTACGAGCAGTACTTC. Amino acid sequence: CASSLGTHYEQYF.

The table lists this clonotype with a few counts. The CDR3 spells CASSESNQETQYF. The CDR3, as DNA: TGTGCCAGCAGTGAGAGCAACCAAGAGACCCAGTACTTC. The chain carries TRBV2 and TRBJ2-5; D unclear. Germline CDR1 is SNHLY and CDR2 is FYNNEI. V lost 3 bases and J lost 0, with 5 bases in between. The CDR3 is 13 amino acids.

Turning to this clonotype: The missing conserved phenylalanine or tryptophan at the end of this CDR3 makes a read error likely. The chain has TRBV7-9 and TRBJ1-4; the D gene is possibly TRBD1 (5 bases). The ends were cut back, 11 bases at V and 5 bases at J, with 12 bases in the middle. This CDR3 is 12 amino acids long. From germline, CDR1 is SEHNR and CDR2 FQNEAQ (reference sequence). The CDR3 here is CAYSGVNEKLFL. The CDR3 region has the DNA TGTGCCTACTCGGGGGTAAATGAAAAACTGTTTCTT.

The rearrangement joins TRBV5-1 to TRBJ2-3, with a tentative D call TRBD2 (6 bases). In germline, CDR1 is SGHRS, CDR2 YFSETQ. The germline V and J ends were trimmed by 0 bases and 4 bases, with 9 bases remaining between them. The length of the CDR3 is 14 residues. CDR3 residues: CASSLGEEPDTQYF. DNA of the CDR3: TGCGCCAGCAGCTTGGGGGAGGAACCAGATACGCAGTATTTT. Full variable domain (missing parts from reference TRBV5-1 and TRBJ2-3): KAGVTQTPRYLIKTRGQQVTLSCSPISGHRSVSWYQQTPGQGLQFLFEYFSETQRNKGNFPGRFSGRQFSNSRSEMNVSTLELGDSALYLCASSLGEEPDTQYFGPGTRLTVL.

This clonotype has a handful of counts. The chain has TRBV4-1 and TRBJ2-7; a weak D match, TRBD1 (6 bases). The CDR3 loop spans 16 amino acids. Germline CDR1 MGHRA, CDR2 YSYEKL. Trimming took 0 bases from V and 3 from J, leaving 15 bases between them. In DNA form, the CDR3 reads TGCGCCAGCAGCCAAGATAGGGCAGGGGCCCACTACGAGCAGTACTTC. This translates into CASSQDRAGAHYEQYF.

V and J are TRBV27 and TRBJ2-3; possible D gene TRBD2, 6 bases. CDR3 size: 13 residues. Germline V CDR1 and CDR2: MNHEY, SMNVEV (reference sequence). With 6 bases removed from V and 6 bases from J, the gap between germline ends came to 13 bases. The CDR3: CASRFGGKDTQYF. The CDR3 DNA follows: TGTGCCAGCAGGTTCGGGGGAAAGGATACGCAGTATTTT.